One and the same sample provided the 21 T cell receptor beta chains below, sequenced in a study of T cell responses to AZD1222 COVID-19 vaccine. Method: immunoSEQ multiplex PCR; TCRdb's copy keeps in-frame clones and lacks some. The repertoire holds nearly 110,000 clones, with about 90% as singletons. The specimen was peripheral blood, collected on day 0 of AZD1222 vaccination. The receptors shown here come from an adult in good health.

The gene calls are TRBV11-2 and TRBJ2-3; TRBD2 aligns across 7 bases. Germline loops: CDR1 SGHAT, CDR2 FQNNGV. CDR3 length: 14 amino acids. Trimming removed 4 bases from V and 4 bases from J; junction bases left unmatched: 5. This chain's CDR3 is CASSSDRGADTQYF. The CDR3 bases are TGTGCCAGCAGCTCCGACCGGGGGGCAGATACGCAGTATTTT.

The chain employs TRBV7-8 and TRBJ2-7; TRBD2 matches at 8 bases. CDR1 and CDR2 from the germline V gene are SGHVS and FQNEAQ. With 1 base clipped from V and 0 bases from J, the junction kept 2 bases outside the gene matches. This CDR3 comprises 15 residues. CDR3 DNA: TGTGCCAGCAGCTTAGAACTAGCGGCCTCCTACGAGCAGTACTTC. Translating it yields CASSLELAASYEQYF. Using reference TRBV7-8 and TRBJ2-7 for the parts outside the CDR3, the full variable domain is GAGVSQSPRYKVAKRGQDVALRCDPISGHVSLFWYQQALGQGPEFLTYFQNEAQLDKSGLPSDRFFAERPEGSVSTLKIQRTQQEDSAVYLCASSLELAASYEQYFGPGTRLTVT.

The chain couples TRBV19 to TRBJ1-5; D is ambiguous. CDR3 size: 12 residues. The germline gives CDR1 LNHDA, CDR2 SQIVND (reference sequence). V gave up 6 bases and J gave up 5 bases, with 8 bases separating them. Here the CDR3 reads CASSLLDQPQHF. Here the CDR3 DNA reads TGTGCCAGTAGCTTATTGGATCAGCCCCAGCATTTT.

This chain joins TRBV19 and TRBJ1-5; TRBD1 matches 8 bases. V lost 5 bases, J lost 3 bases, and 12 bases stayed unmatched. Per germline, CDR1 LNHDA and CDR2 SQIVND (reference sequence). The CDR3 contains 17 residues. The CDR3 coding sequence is TGTGCCAGTAGTGATCCGGGACAGGCATGGACCAATCAGCCCCAGCATTTT. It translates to CASSDPGQAWTNQPQHF.

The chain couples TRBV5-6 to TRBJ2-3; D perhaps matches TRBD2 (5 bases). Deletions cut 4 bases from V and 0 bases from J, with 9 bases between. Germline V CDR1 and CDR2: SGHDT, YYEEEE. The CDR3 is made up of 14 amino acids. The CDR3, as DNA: TGTGCCAGCAGCAGGACTGCTAGCACAGATACGCAGTATTTT. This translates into CASSRTASTDTQYF.

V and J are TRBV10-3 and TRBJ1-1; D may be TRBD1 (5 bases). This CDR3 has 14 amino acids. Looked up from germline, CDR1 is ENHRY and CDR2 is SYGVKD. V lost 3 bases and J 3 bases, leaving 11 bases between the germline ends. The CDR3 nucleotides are TGTGCCATCAGTGAAGGACAAGAAGACACTGAAGCTTTCTTT. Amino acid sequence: CAISEGQEDTEAFF.

The CDR3 nucleotides read TGTGCCAGCAGTTACTCACGGGGGCAGGACAATCAGCCCCAGCATTTT. Its protein product is CASSYSRGQDNQPQHF. The chain links TRBV6-2 or TRBV6-3 to TRBJ1-5; D may be TRBD1 (6 bases). The CDR3 runs 16 residues. Germline-derived CDR1 and CDR2 are MNHEY and SVGEGT. The V end was cut by 0 bases, the J end by 3 bases, with 12 bases between.

The CDR3 region is CASSLDGFADTQYF. The CDR3 bases are TGCGCCAGCAGCTTGGATGGGTTCGCAGATACGCAGTATTTT. The V gene is TRBV5-1, the J gene TRBJ2-3, with no clear D. Germline values: CDR1 SGHRS, CDR2 YFSETQ. The CDR3 loop spans 14 amino acids. Trimming pared 0 bases from V and 4 bases from J, leaving 9 bases between.

The CDR3 DNA is TGTGCCAGCAGCCCGCGGGGGGGGGCCTACAATGAGCAGTTCTTC. Protein sequence: CASSPRGGAYNEQFF. V gene TRBV7-6 combines with J gene TRBJ2-1; 9 bases are a match to TRBD2. The CDR3 has 15 amino acids. The germline gives CDR1 SGHVS, CDR2 FNYEAQ. The junction had 4 bases not matched to a gene; V was cut back by 5 bases and J by 2 bases.

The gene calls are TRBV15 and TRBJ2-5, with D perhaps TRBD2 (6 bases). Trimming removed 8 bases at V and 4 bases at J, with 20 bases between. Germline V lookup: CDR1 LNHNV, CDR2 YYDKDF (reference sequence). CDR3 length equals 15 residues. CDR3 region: CATAWDLQTRETQYF. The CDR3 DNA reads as TGTGCCACCGCGTGGGACTTACAGACACGAGAGACCCAGTACTTC.

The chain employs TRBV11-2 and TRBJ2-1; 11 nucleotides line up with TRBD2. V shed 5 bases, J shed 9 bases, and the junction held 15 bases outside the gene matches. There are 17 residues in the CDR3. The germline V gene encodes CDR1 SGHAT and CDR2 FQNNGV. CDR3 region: CASSERGLAGGYGEQFF. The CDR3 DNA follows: TGTGCCAGCAGCGAAAGGGGTCTAGCGGGGGGTTATGGTGAGCAGTTCTTC.

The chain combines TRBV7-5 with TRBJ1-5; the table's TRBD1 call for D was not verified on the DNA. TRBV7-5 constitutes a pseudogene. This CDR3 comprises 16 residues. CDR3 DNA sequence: TGTGCCAGAAGCGCAACAGCCGCAGTTAGCAATCAGCCCCAGCATTTT. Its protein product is CARSATAAVSNQPQHF.

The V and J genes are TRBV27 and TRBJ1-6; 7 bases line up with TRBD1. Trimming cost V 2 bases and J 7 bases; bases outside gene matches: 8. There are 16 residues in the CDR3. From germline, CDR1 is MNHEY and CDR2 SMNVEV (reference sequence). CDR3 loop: CASSLVQGGLNSPLHF. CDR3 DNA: TGTGCCAGCAGTTTAGTCCAGGGGGGACTCAATTCACCCCTCCACTTT.

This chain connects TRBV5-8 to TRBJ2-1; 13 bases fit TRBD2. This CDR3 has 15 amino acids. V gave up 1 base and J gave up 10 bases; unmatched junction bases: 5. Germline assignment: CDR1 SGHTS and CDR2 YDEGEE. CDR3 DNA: TGTGCCAGCAGCTTGACTAGCGGGGGGGTTCGAGAGCAGTTCTTC. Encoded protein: CASSLTSGGVREQFF. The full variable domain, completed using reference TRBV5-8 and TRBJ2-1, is EAGVTQSPTHLIKTRGQQATLRCSPISGHTSVYWYQQALGLGLQFLLWYDEGEERNRGNFPPRFSGRQFPNYSSELNVNALELEDSALYLCASSLTSGGVREQFFGPGTRLTVL.

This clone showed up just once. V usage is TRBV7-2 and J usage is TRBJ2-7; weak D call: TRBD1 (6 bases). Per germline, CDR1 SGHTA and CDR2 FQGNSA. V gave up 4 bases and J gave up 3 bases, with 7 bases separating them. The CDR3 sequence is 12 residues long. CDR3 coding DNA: TGTGCCAGCAGCTACAGGGTCTACGAGCAGTACTTC. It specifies CASSYRVYEQYF. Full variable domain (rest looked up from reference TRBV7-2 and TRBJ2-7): GAGVSQSPSNKVTEKGKDVELRCDPISGHTALYWYRQSLGQGLEFLIYFQGNSAPDKSGLPSDRFSAERTGGSVSTLTIQRTQQEDSAVYLCASSYRVYEQYFGPGTRLTVT.

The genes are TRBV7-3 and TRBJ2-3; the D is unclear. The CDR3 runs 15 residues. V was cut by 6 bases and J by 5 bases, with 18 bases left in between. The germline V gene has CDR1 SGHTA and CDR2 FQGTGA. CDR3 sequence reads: CASRSFPRWEDTQYF. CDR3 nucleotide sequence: TGTGCCAGCAGATCGTTCCCAAGGTGGGAAGATACGCAGTATTTT.

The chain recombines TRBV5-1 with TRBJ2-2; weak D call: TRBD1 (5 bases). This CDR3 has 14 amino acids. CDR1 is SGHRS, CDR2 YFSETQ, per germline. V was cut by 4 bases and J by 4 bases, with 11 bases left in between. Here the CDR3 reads CASSPDTSTGELFF. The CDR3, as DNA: TGCGCCAGCAGCCCGGACACCAGCACCGGGGAGCTGTTTTTT.

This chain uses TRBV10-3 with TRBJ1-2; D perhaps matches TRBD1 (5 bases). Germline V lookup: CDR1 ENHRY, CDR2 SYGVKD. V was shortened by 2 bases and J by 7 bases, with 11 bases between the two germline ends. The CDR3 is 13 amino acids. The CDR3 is CAISEGARIGYTF. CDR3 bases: TGTGCCATCAGTGAGGGGGCAAGGATTGGCTACACCTTC.

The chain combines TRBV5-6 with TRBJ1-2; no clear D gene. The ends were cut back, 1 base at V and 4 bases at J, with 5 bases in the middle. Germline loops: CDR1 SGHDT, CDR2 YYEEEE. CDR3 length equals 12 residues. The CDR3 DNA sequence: TGTGCCAGCAGCTTGCTGAGCTATGGCTACACCTTC. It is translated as CASSLLSYGYTF.

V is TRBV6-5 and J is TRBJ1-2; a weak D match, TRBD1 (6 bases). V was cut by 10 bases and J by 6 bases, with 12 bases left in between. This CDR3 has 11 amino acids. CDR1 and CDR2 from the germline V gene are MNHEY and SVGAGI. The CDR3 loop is CATQQGHGYTF. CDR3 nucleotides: TGTGCCACCCAACAGGGACATGGCTACACCTTC.

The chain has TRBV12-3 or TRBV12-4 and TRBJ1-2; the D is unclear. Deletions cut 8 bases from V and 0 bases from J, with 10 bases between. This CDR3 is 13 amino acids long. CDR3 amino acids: CASAGSTNYGYTF. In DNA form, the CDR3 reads TGTGCCAGCGCAGGCAGTACTAACTATGGCTACACCTTC.